Below, 8 T cell receptor beta chains from the same sample are listed, as sequenced in a study of T cells expressing NK-cell markers. Reanalyzing the 5' RACE reads, TCRdb keeps one entry per CDR3 protein, without DNA. The sample includes fewer than 400,000 distinct CDR3 sequences. Material for sequencing was blood T cells: a sorted CD56 or NKG2C T cell subset, CD4+ or CD8+ T cells, or bulk PBMC T cells (not recorded which). The receptor source for this set is a man between 18 and 69 years old in good health.

This rearrangement joins TRBV7-8 to TRBJ2-2; the TCRdb call, TRBD2, lacks DNA for checking. Germline CDR1 and CDR2: SGHVS and FQNEAQ. This CDR3 region has 16 residues. The chain's CDR3 is CASTLTRGSDTGELFF.

The gene calls are TRBV5-1 and TRBJ2-5; TCRdb gives TRBD2 as the D gene, but with no DNA this cannot be confirmed. From germline, CDR1 is SGHRS and CDR2 YFSETQ. The CDR3 totals 17 residues. CDR3 region: CASSLGGLAGGGETQYF.

The chain couples TRBV20-1 to TRBJ1-1; as DNA is missing, the TRBD1 call by TCRdb cannot be tested. CDR1 is DFQATT, CDR2 SNEGSKA, per germline (reference sequence). The CDR3 runs 13 residues. The CDR3 here is CSAGTGGKSEAFF.

The chain joins TRBV6-6 to TRBJ2-7; TCRdb's D call of TRBD1 is untestable without DNA. Germline V gene lookup returns CDR1 MNHNY and CDR2 SVGAGI (reference sequence). The length of the CDR3 is 13 residues. The CDR3 sequence: CASGKGVTYEQYF.

The chain couples TRBV5-6 to TRBJ1-6; TCRdb names TRBD1, which stays unverified in the absence of DNA. Per germline, CDR1 SGHDT and CDR2 YYEEEE. The CDR3 is made up of 15 amino acids. The CDR3 sequence is CASSADTRLGSPLHF.

The chain employs TRBV3-1 and TRBJ2-5; TCRdb names TRBD2, which stays unverified in the absence of DNA. The germline V gene has CDR1 LGHDT and CDR2 YNNKEL (reference sequence). The CDR3 consists of 17 residues. CDR3: CASSQDAAGGLQETQYF.

V gene TRBV7-2 combines with J gene TRBJ1-2. The CDR3 length is 15 residues. Germline loops: CDR1 SGHTA, CDR2 FQGNSA. The CDR3 reads CASSLDSESGYGYTF.

The chain couples TRBV5-1 to TRBJ2-3; there is no DNA to check the TCRdb D call of TRBD1. Germline CDR1 SGHRS, CDR2 YFSETQ. The CDR3 contains 16 residues. CDR3 in amino acids: CASSFQTGGSPDTQYF.